The 28 T cell receptor beta chains in this list originate from one sample, sequenced in a study of beta chain features in type 1 diabetes. Study observations and caveats: Among patients with Type 1 diabetes, TCRB CDR3s were moderately but significantly shorter in every one of the four CD4+ subsets.

Their cognate antigens are unknown. The whole isolated RNA underwent reverse transcription, so sequencing captured expressed TCRB transcripts. Assay used: immunoSEQ multiplex PCR; TCRdb lists only in-frame clones, some missing. The data hold hundreds of thousands of clones, with 11% to 15% observed a single time. Sequenced: naive CD4+ T cells from blood. All receptors derive from a man between 18 and 35 years old with type 1 diabetes.

This clone was picked up a small number of times. The chain links TRBV28 to TRBJ2-6; 8 nucleotides agree with TRBD1. The ends lost 3 bases at V and 0 bases at J; junction bases unmatched: 7. The germline V gene encodes CDR1 MDHEN and CDR2 SYDVKM. The CDR3 runs to 18 residues. This CDR3 is CASSLTGVSSSGANVLTF. The CDR3 nucleotides are TGTGCCAGCAGTTTGACAGGGGTTTCCAGCTCTGGGGCCAACGTCCTGACTTTC. The complete variable domain, with remaining parts taken from reference TRBV28 and TRBJ2-6, reads DVKVTQSSRYLVKRTGEKVFLECVQDMDHENMFWYRQDPGLGLRLIYFSYDVKMKEKGDIPEGYSVSREKKERFSLILESASTNQTSMYLCASSLTGVSSSGANVLTFGAGSRLTVL.

The table lists this clone with a few counts. CDR3 sequence: CASSEPGTEAFF. As DNA, the CDR3 is TGTGCCAGCAGTGAACCCGGGACTGAAGCTTTCTTT. V is TRBV25-1 and J is TRBJ1-1; unclear D gene. Trimming left V 2 bases short and J 5 bases short, with 6 bases between. The germline V gene has CDR1 MGHDK and CDR2 SYGVNS. The CDR3 length is 12 residues.

This clone came up a few times. The chain links TRBV9 to TRBJ1-1; D is undetermined. Trimming shortened V by 5 bases and J by 1 base, and 9 bases separated the two germline ends. This CDR3 has 13 residues. Per the germline V gene, CDR1 is SGDLS and CDR2 is YYNGEE. The CDR3 sequence is CASSFGQNTEAFF. The DNA of the CDR3 is TGTGCCAGCAGTTTTGGTCAGAACACTGAAGCTTTCTTT.

This clone was counted between two and nine times. The chain recombines TRBV10-3 with TRBJ2-2, with no clear D. Trimming took 6 bases from V and 0 from J, leaving 8 bases between them. The CDR3 extends over 14 amino acids. Germline V gene data show CDR1 as ENHRY and CDR2 as SYGVKD. CDR3 in amino acids: CAISQPPNTGELFF. CDR3 bases: TGTGCCATCAGCCAGCCCCCGAACACCGGGGAGCTGTTTTTT.

This rearrangement joins TRBV9 to TRBJ2-2; D is perhaps TRBD2 (6 bases). The germline CDR1 and CDR2 sequences are SGDLS and YYNGEE. V lost 0 bases to trimming and J lost 2 bases, with 11 bases between them. The CDR3 extends over 16 amino acids. CDR3 coding DNA: TGTGCCAGCAGCGTAGTAGGGACTCTCAACACCGGGGAGCTGTTTTTT. Its protein is CASSVVGTLNTGELFF.

This chain uses TRBV30 with TRBJ2-7; the match to TRBD1 covers 11 bases. This CDR3 spans 17 amino acids. The V gene's germline CDR1 is GTSNPN and CDR2 SVGIG (reference sequence). Unmatched junction bases numbered 16, after V lost 5 bases and J lost 4 bases. The CDR3 protein is CAWSGTGGRSAHYEQYF. CDR3 nucleotide sequence: TGTGCCTGGTCCGGGACAGGGGGGAGATCGGCCCATTACGAGCAGTACTTC.

The J gene is TRBJ1-1, the V gene TRBV14, with TRBD1 as a possible D gene (5 bases). V lost 5 bases and J 0 bases, leaving 7 bases between the germline ends. The CDR3 spans 13 residues. Germline assignment: CDR1 SGHDN and CDR2 FVKESK. The CDR3 protein is CASSWGLNTEAFF. The DNA of the CDR3 is TGTGCCAGCAGCTGGGGCCTGAACACTGAAGCTTTCTTT.

This clone was found a few times. The J gene is TRBJ2-3, the V gene TRBV5-1; D may match TRBD1 or TRBD2 (7 bases each). CDR3 length equals 14 residues. CDR1 and CDR2 (germline): SGHRS, YFSETQ. Deletions cut 4 bases from V and 5 bases from J, with 14 bases between. The CDR3 region is CASSPDREGDTQYF. The CDR3 DNA sequence: TGCGCCAGCAGCCCCGACAGGGAGGGAGATACGCAGTATTTT.

The CDR3 reads CATSREGGTEPQHF. In nucleotides, the CDR3 is TGTGCCACCAGCAGAGAGGGGGGTACGGAGCCCCAGCATTTT. V is TRBV15 and J is TRBJ1-5; D is possibly TRBD1 (5 bases). V dropped 0 bases and J dropped 8 bases, with 11 bases sitting between them. The length of the CDR3 is 14 residues. Germline V gene lookup returns CDR1 LNHNV and CDR2 YYDKDF (reference sequence).

This clone was counted only a few times. Other DNA sequences in the same sample also yield this CDR3. The gene calls are TRBV27 and TRBJ2-3; D unclear. Germline CDR1 and CDR2: MNHEY and SMNVEV (reference sequence). The CDR3 extends over 12 amino acids. Deletions cut 0 bases from V and 6 bases from J, with 4 bases between. CDR3 DNA sequence: TGTGCCAGCAGTTTATCGGGGGATACGCAGTATTTT. Translation gives CASSLSGDTQYF.

This clone was found a few times. The chain uses TRBV14 and TRBJ2-2; unclear D gene. Looked up from germline, CDR1 is SGHDN and CDR2 is FVKESK. This CDR3 is 14 amino acids long. Trimming left V 1 base short and J 2 bases short, with 5 bases between. The CDR3 spells CASSQVLNTGELFF. In DNA form, the CDR3 reads TGTGCCAGCAGCCAAGTACTAAACACCGGGGAGCTGTTTTTT.

This clone was seen a few times. The chain has TRBV15 and TRBJ2-3, with D perhaps matching TRBD2 (5 bases). The CDR3 extends over 15 amino acids. Trimming took 2 bases from V and 5 from J, leaving 14 bases between them. In germline, CDR1 is LNHNV, CDR2 YYDKDF (reference sequence). CDR3 region: CATSRNAGPQDTQYF. In nucleotides, the CDR3 is TGTGCCACCAGCAGAAATGCGGGCCCGCAAGATACGCAGTATTTT.

This clone was picked up a small number of times. The chain employs TRBV30 and TRBJ2-1, with D perhaps matching TRBD2 (5 bases). The V and J ends lost 0 bases and 8 bases respectively, with 8 bases between them. The CDR3 covers 12 residues. Looked up from germline, CDR1 is GTSNPN and CDR2 is SVGIG (reference sequence). The CDR3 loop is CAWSVLEDEQFF. The CDR3 DNA follows: TGTGCCTGGAGTGTACTGGAGGATGAGCAGTTCTTC.

This clone was seen a few times. The chain is built from TRBV18 and TRBJ2-1; D remains unclear. This CDR3 spans 13 amino acids. CDR1 KGHSH and CDR2 LQKENI come from the germline V gene. With 5 bases removed from V and 4 bases from J, the gap between germline ends came to 9 bases. CDR3 sequence: CASSNSEYNEQFF. The CDR3, as DNA: TGTGCCAGCTCAAATTCAGAGTACAATGAGCAGTTCTTC.

This chain uses TRBV5-6 with TRBJ1-1; D unclear. The CDR3 is made up of 15 amino acids. Germline CDR1 is SGHDT and CDR2 is YYEEEE. The ends were cut back, 4 bases at V and 4 bases at J, with 17 bases in the middle. Written as DNA, the CDR3 is TGTGCCAGCAGCCCCATTGGGGTTACGAGCACTGAAGCTTTCTTT. This sequence encodes CASSPIGVTSTEAFF.

In its sample, this clone was seen a few times. The chain combines TRBV29-1 with TRBJ1-1; a possible D gene is TRBD1 (5 bases). CDR1 and CDR2 from the germline V gene are SQVTM and ANQGSEA. Trimming removed 6 bases at V and 10 bases at J, with 27 bases between. The CDR3 totals 15 residues. This CDR3 reads CSVQPPDTVGTGAFF. The CDR3, as DNA: TGCAGCGTCCAACCCCCCGACACAGTGGGGACCGGAGCTTTCTTT.

This sequence joins TRBV28 and TRBJ1-2; D gene uncertain. In germline, CDR1 is MDHEN, CDR2 SYDVKM. Between the trimmed V and J ends, which lost 3 bases and 1 base, there was a span of 9 bases. The CDR3 loop spans 14 amino acids. The CDR3 is CASSLVELNYGYTF. The CDR3 DNA reads as TGTGCCAGCAGTTTGGTTGAGCTTAACTATGGCTACACCTTC.

V gene TRBV25-1 combines with J gene TRBJ1-6; 9 positions agree with TRBD1. Germline V gene lookup returns CDR1 MGHDK and CDR2 SYGVNS. V lost 4 bases and J lost 3; bases outside the gene matches: 7. The CDR3 is 17 residues long. CDR3 coding DNA: TGTGCCAGCAGTGTACAGGGACAGGGACGCTATAATTCACCCCTCCACTTT. Its protein product is CASSVQGQGRYNSPLHF. Full variable domain (rest looked up from reference TRBV25-1 and TRBJ1-6): EADIYQTPRYLVIGTGKKITLECSQTMGHDKMYWYQQDPGMELHLIHYSYGVNSTEKGDLSSESTVSRIRTEHFPLTLESARPSHTSQYLCASSVQGQGRYNSPLHFGNGTRLTVT.

This clone has just a few counts. This sequence joins TRBV30 and TRBJ1-1; D might be TRBD1 (5 bases). V lost 8 bases, J lost 2 bases, and 15 bases lay in between. The CDR3 length is 13 residues. The germline gives CDR1 GTSNPN, CDR2 SVGIG (reference sequence). CDR3 sequence (DNA): TGTGCCGGCCGGGACGGCGGAAACACTGAAGCTTTCTTT. This encodes CAGRDGGNTEAFF. The variable domain in full, completed from reference TRBV30 and TRBJ1-1, reads SQTIHQWPATLVQPVGSPLSLECTVEGTSNPNLYWYRQAAGRGLQLLFYSVGIGQISSEVPQNLSASRPQDRQFILSSKKLLLSDSGFYLCAGRDGGNTEAFFGQGTRLTVV.

The chain is built from TRBV28 and TRBJ2-5; 11 bases are shared with TRBD2. The CDR3 runs to 15 residues. Looked up from germline, CDR1 is MDHEN and CDR2 is SYDVKM. The V segment lost 3 bases and the J segment 5 bases; nucleotides outside the gene matches: 5. Here the CDR3 DNA reads TGTGCCAGCAGTTTTCTAGCGGGGGGTTCGGAGACCCAGTACTTC. Its translation is CASSFLAGGSETQYF.

Only a few counts were recorded for this clone. The chain links TRBV5-4 to TRBJ2-3; unclear D gene. V gave up 1 base and J gave up 3 bases, with 6 bases separating them. Per the germline V gene, CDR1 is SGHNT and CDR2 is YYREEE (reference sequence). CDR3 length: 13 residues. CDR3 DNA: TGTGCCAGCAGCTTGAAGGGAACAGATACGCAGTATTTT. The encoded protein is CASSLKGTDTQYF. Filled out from reference TRBV5-4 and TRBJ2-3, the complete variable domain reads ETGVTQSPTHLIKTRGQQVTLRCSSQSGHNTVSWYQQALGQGPQFIFQYYREEENGRGNFPPRFSGLQFPNYSSELNVNALELDDSALYLCASSLKGTDTQYFGPGTRLTVL.

This clone was counted a few times. The chain joins TRBV7-2 to TRBJ2-7; 9 bases agree with TRBD1. Germline values: CDR1 SGHTA, CDR2 FQGNSA. The CDR3 covers 17 residues. Germline trimming cut 1 base from V and 3 bases from J; bases unmatched to any gene: 10. In DNA form, the CDR3 reads TGTGCCAGCAGCTTAGGACCTACGGGACAGGGTTACTACGAGCAGTACTTC. Translation gives CASSLGPTGQGYYEQYF.

This clone came up a few times. The rearrangement links TRBV28 to TRBJ1-4; TRBD1 is a possible D gene (5 bases). Trimming stripped 7 bases from V and 8 bases from J, with 14 bases between. The CDR3 has 13 residues. Germline CDR1 MDHEN, CDR2 SYDVKM. In nucleotides, the CDR3 is TGTGCCAGCACGGGCAGGGCGTGGGAAAAACTGTTTTTT. This codes for CASTGRAWEKLFF.

V usage is TRBV13 and J usage is TRBJ2-1; possibly TRBD2 for D (5 bases). Looked up from germline, CDR1 is PRHDT and CDR2 is FYEKMQ (reference sequence). With 2 bases removed from V and 13 bases from J, the gap between germline ends came to 9 bases. The CDR3 has 11 amino acids. This CDR3 reads CASSLSSVQFF. Written as DNA, the CDR3 is TGTGCCAGCAGCTTAAGTAGCGTACAGTTCTTC.

The V gene is TRBV7-6, the J gene TRBJ2-7; a possible D gene is TRBD1 (6 bases). CDR3 length equals 15 residues. Trimming removed 0 bases from V and 2 bases from J, with 11 bases in between. Per the germline V gene, CDR1 is SGHVS and CDR2 is FNYEAQ. The CDR3 nucleotides read TGTGCCAGCAGCTTAGCCCCGGGACAAACCTACGAGCAGTACTTC. Translated: CASSLAPGQTYEQYF.

This clone was counted between two and nine times. The chain has TRBV6-5 and TRBJ2-3, with D perhaps TRBD1 (5 bases). The germline V gene has CDR1 MNHEY and CDR2 SVGAGI. The V end lost 2 bases, the J end lost 3 bases, and 12 bases lay between the germline ends. The CDR3 totals 15 residues. The CDR3 is CASSYLGQGTDTQYF. As DNA, the CDR3 is TGTGCCAGCAGTTACCTTGGGCAGGGAACAGATACGCAGTATTTT.

This clone came up a few times. This chain connects TRBV10-3 to TRBJ2-2; maybe TRBD2 (5 bases). V was shortened by 6 bases and J by 2 bases, with 10 bases between the two germline ends. CDR3 length: 14 amino acids. CDR1 is ENHRY, CDR2 SYGVKD, per germline. The chain's CDR3 is CAISRTDNTGELFF. The CDR3 DNA reads as TGTGCCATCAGCCGGACTGATAACACCGGGGAGCTGTTTTTT.

The V call is TRBV5-4, the J call TRBJ1-2, with 8 bases identical to TRBD1. This CDR3 has 15 amino acids. Germline loops: CDR1 SGHNT, CDR2 YYREEE (reference sequence). The trim removed 0 bases at V and 4 bases at J, leaving 5 bases unmatched. The CDR3 sequence is CASSLELDRGYGYTF. CDR3 nucleotides: TGTGCCAGCAGCTTGGAATTAGACAGGGGCTATGGCTACACCTTC.